A single sample gave rise to the 20 T cell receptor beta chains below, sequenced in a study of blood T cell repertoires in COVID-19 (dated by TCRdb to 2018 to 2021). Library preparation used the immunoSEQ multiplex PCR assay. TCRdb mirrors the immuneACCESS table, restricted to in-frame sequences. Some clones are absent from its copies; in checked studies, under half trace to an unresolved V gene, and the reason for the others is unknown. For this sample there are around 230,000 clones; 88% appear just once. The ten biggest clones cover under 3% of the sample. Material for sequencing was PBMCs or T cells enriched from blood (not recorded which). The receptors were sampled from a woman aged 25 to 45 who had recovered from COVID-19.

The chain joins TRBV4-1 to TRBJ1-1; the D gene is possibly TRBD1 (6 bases). The CDR3 length is 12 residues. The germline V and J ends were trimmed by 4 bases and 6 bases, with 9 bases remaining between them. Germline V gives CDR1 MGHRA, CDR2 YSYEKL. The CDR3 DNA follows: TGCGCCAGCAGCCGAGCAGGGGCTGAAGCTTTCTTT. This translates into CASSRAGAEAFF.

The rearrangement uses TRBV9 and TRBJ2-7; weak D call: TRBD2 (5 bases). Germline CDR1 reads SGDLS; CDR2 reads YYNGEE. CDR3 size: 15 residues. V was clipped by 3 bases and J by 5 bases, with 18 bases between them. Here the CDR3 DNA reads TGTGCCAGCAGCGCCAATATTGACGGGGTCGACGAGCAGTACTTC. This encodes CASSANIDGVDEQYF.

This chain links TRBV29-1 with TRBJ1-1; no firm D call. In germline, CDR1 is SQVTM, CDR2 ANQGSEA. V was clipped by 4 bases and J by 2 bases, with 11 bases between them. The CDR3 extends over 13 amino acids. The CDR3 DNA is TGCAGCGTTGCATTGGGCAAAAACACTGAAGCTTTCTTT. Its translation: CSVALGKNTEAFF.

This clone was recorded many times. CDR3 nucleotides: TGTGCCAGCAGCCACACCCAGAGGGGGGGCACTGAAGCTTTCTTT. Translated: CASSHTQRGGTEAFF. The V call is TRBV14, the J call TRBJ1-1; possibly TRBD1 for D (6 bases). Germline V CDR1 and CDR2: SGHDN, FVKESK. Trimming left V 3 bases short and J 4 bases short, with 15 bases between. The CDR3 runs to 15 residues.

V is TRBV4-2 and J is TRBJ1-2; D gene unclear. V was pared by 0 bases and J by 5 bases, with 25 bases between. The CDR3 has 19 amino acids. Germline V gene sequence: CDR1 LGHNA, CDR2 YNFKEQ. DNA of the CDR3: TGTGCCAGCAGCCAAGAGTCGGGGTCACGGACTAGGGTGGGGTATGGCTACACCTTC. Translated: CASSQESGSRTRVGYGYTF.

This clone was seen only a few times. V is TRBV3-1 (or the pseudogene TRBV3-2) and J is TRBJ1-4, with a tentative D call TRBD1 (6 bases). There are 18 residues in the CDR3. CDR1 is LGHDT and CDR2 is YNNKEL in the germline V gene (reference sequence). The germline V and J ends were trimmed by 0 bases and 10 bases, with 24 bases remaining between them. The CDR3 bases are TGTGCCAGCAGCCAAGATCTTATATTGGGGCAGGGGCCAGGAAAACTGTTTTTT. It encodes CASSQDLILGQGPGKLFF.

Here the CDR3 reads CASSKGGASTNEKLFF. The CDR3 bases are TGTGCCAGCAGCAAAGGGGGAGCCTCAACTAATGAAAAACTGTTTTTT. The chain carries TRBV28 and TRBJ1-4, with a possible D match to TRBD1 (6 bases). The ends were cut back, 6 bases at V and 0 bases at J, with 14 bases in the middle. Germline assignment: CDR1 MDHEN and CDR2 SYDVKM. The length of the CDR3 is 16 residues.

The rearrangement joins TRBV5-1 to TRBJ1-1; possibly TRBD1 for D (6 bases). There are 16 residues in the CDR3. The V end was cut by 0 bases, the J end by 4 bases, with 16 bases between. Germline-derived CDR1 and CDR2 are SGHRS and YFSETQ. The DNA of the CDR3 is TGCGCCAGCAGCTTGGTTGCGGGGGCAACGGGCACTGAAGCTTTCTTT. Protein: CASSLVAGATGTEAFF.

The chain is built from TRBV19 and TRBJ2-7; D gene unclear. The CDR3 has 13 residues. Germline assignment: CDR1 LNHDA and CDR2 SQIVND (reference sequence). The ends were cut back, 3 bases at V and 0 bases at J, with 6 bases in the middle. The CDR3 coding sequence is TGTGCCAGTAGTATCGCGGTCTCCTACGAGCAGTACTTC. Amino acids: CASSIAVSYEQYF.

The rearrangement uses TRBV7-2 and TRBJ2-5; a possible D gene is TRBD2 (7 bases). V was shortened by 5 bases and J by 2 bases, with 21 bases between the two germline ends. Germline V gene lookup returns CDR1 SGHTA and CDR2 FQGNSA. The CDR3 extends over 17 amino acids. CDR3 in amino acids: CASSDTEAGAGQETQYF. The CDR3 DNA follows: TGTGCCAGCAGCGACACGGAGGCGGGGGCTGGGCAAGAGACCCAGTACTTC. Based on the CDR3 plus reference TRBV7-2 and TRBJ2-5, the full variable domain is GAGVSQSPSNKVTEKGKDVELRCDPISGHTALYWYRQSLGQGLEFLIYFQGNSAPDKSGLPSDRFSAERTGGSVSTLTIQRTQQEDSAVYLCASSDTEAGAGQETQYFGPGTRLLVL.

The V and J genes are TRBV6-1 and TRBJ2-2; D is possibly TRBD2 (5 bases). V lost 2 bases and J lost 2, with 12 bases in between. This CDR3 spans 16 amino acids. Germline-derived CDR1 and CDR2 are MNHNS and SASEGT. DNA for the CDR3: TGTGCCAGCAGTGAAAGCCTAACTAGTAACACCGGGGAGCTGTTTTTT. This codes for CASSESLTSNTGELFF.

This clone was seen a few times. J is TRBJ1-2 and V is TRBV6-5; D not resolved. The length of the CDR3 is 12 residues. Germline CDR1 reads MNHEY; CDR2 reads SVGAGI. V lost 7 bases, J lost 3 bases, and 9 bases lay in between. CDR3 DNA: TGTGCCAGCACGAGGACTGACTATGGCTACACCTTC. It yields the protein CASTRTDYGYTF.

The V and J genes are TRBV6-2 or TRBV6-3 and TRBJ2-3; a possible D gene is TRBD1 (5 bases). From germline, CDR1 is MNHEY and CDR2 SVGEGT. V gave up 1 base and J gave up 2 bases, with 10 bases separating them. The CDR3 totals 15 residues. CDR3 region: CASSYLQDLTDTQYF. The CDR3 DNA reads as TGTGCCAGCAGTTACTTACAGGATCTCACAGATACGCAGTATTTT.

V and J are TRBV11-2 and TRBJ2-7; the match to TRBD1 covers 8 bases. Germline V gene sequence: CDR1 SGHAT, CDR2 FQNNGV. After removal of 4 bases from V and 5 bases from J, the junction contained 1 base not matched to a gene. The CDR3 is made up of 12 amino acids. For the CDR3, the DNA is TGTGCCAGCAGCTCGACAGGGGACGAGCAGTACTTC. Translated, it gives CASSSTGDEQYF.

Only a few counts were recorded for this clone. The CDR3 loop reads CASSYSIASGGQLYNEQFF. Here the CDR3 DNA reads TGTGCCAGCAGTTACTCGATCGCGAGCGGGGGGCAACTCTACAATGAGCAGTTCTTC. V gene TRBV6-2 or TRBV6-3 combines with J gene TRBJ2-1, with TRBD2 matching over 9 bases. The CDR3 totals 19 residues. Germline V CDR1 and CDR2: MNHEY, SVGEGT. V lost 0 bases to trimming and J lost 3 bases; unmatched junction nucleotides: 12.

This chain uses TRBV7-9 with TRBJ1-2; a weak D match, TRBD1 (6 bases). Trimming took 3 bases from V and 4 from J, leaving 15 bases between them. Germline V CDR1 and CDR2: SEHNR, FQNEAQ (reference sequence). The CDR3 length is 15 residues. CDR3 loop: CASSLERTEIYGYTF. CDR3 DNA sequence: TGTGCCAGCAGCTTGGAACGGACAGAGATCTATGGCTACACCTTC.

The CDR3 nucleotides are TGTGCCAGCTCACTAAGGACTCCTCAATACGGCTACACCTTC. It is translated as CASSLRTPQYGYTF. The rearrangement joins TRBV18 to TRBJ1-2; D remains unclear. V dropped 4 bases and J dropped 8 bases, with 17 bases sitting between them. The CDR3 is 14 amino acids. Germline V gene data show CDR1 as KGHSH and CDR2 as LQKENI.

As concerns this clone: The same CDR3 is also encoded by other DNA sequences in this sample. The CDR3 DNA follows: TGTGCCAGTAGTATGACTAGCGGGGGACAAGAGACCCAGTACTTC. Its translation is CASSMTSGGQETQYF. The chain employs TRBV19 and TRBJ2-5, with 12 bases aligning to TRBD2. The CDR3 runs to 15 residues. Germline lookup yields CDR1 LNHDA and CDR2 SQIVND (reference sequence). Germline trimming cut 3 bases from V and 2 bases from J; bases unmatched to any gene: 1.

This sequence joins TRBV4-3 and TRBJ1-1; D is uncertain. V was clipped by 0 bases and J by 0 bases, with 8 bases between them. Germline V lookup: CDR1 LGHNA, CDR2 YSLEER. The CDR3 is 15 amino acids. The CDR3 DNA is TGCGCCAGCAGCCAAGATTTGCAGTTGAACACTGAAGCTTTCTTT. Translation: CASSQDLQLNTEAFF.

CDR3 DNA sequence: TGTGCCAGCAGTGAAGCGCAGGTCGGCAGGGATGCGGTTCACACCGGGGAGCTGTTTTTT. Encoded protein: CASSEAQVGRDAVHTGELFF. This chain uses TRBV2 with TRBJ2-2; D may be TRBD1 (5 bases). The V end was cut by 0 bases, the J end by 3 bases, with 23 bases between. Germline lookup yields CDR1 SNHLY and CDR2 FYNNEI. The CDR3 runs 20 residues.